The clone carrying this T cell receptor (beta chain) occurred a few times. No antigen is known for it. Since all of the isolated RNA was reverse transcribed, expressed TCRB transcripts were what got sequenced. Some clones are missing from TCRdb's copy, which holds only in-frame ones; the method was immunoSEQ multiplex PCR. The sample holds 400,000 or so clones, around 12% seen once. This entry is derived from a study of beta chain features in type 1 diabetes. Study-wide points: Across all four CD4+ subsets, people with type 1 diabetes showed modestly shorter TCRB CDR3s.

CDR3 length equals 13 residues. Looked up from germline, CDR1 is MGHDK and CDR2 is SYGVNS. The germline V and J ends were trimmed by 7 bases and 4 bases, with 11 bases remaining between them. This TCR was sampled from a woman under 30 with type 1 diabetes. The V and J genes are TRBV25-1 and TRBJ2-1; D gene unclear. The source material was naive CD4+ T cells from blood. This chain's CDR3 is CASIHSLYNEQFF. The CDR3 DNA follows: TGTGCCAGCATCCACTCCTTATACAATGAGCAGTTCTTC.